This TCR beta chain was sequenced in a study of blood T cell repertoires in COVID-19. Study details: Sites in the United States, Italy and Spain provided acute and convalescent COVID-19 samples. From T cells, B-cell-depleted T cells, or PBMCs came the material, which was cDNA or gDNA.

V shed 3 bases and J 9 bases; nucleotides not matched to a gene: 11. The CDR3 has 16 residues. Germline CDR1 is SEHNR and CDR2 is FQNEAQ (reference sequence). Authors' processing steps: Amplifying reference gene primers gave estimates of nucleated cell counts. Sequencing was performed with immunoSEQ multiplex PCR; in TCRdb, only in-frame clones are kept and a portion is missing. V, J and clone size are taken as reported in that table, and D and trimming were inferred from the DNA itself. The table has about 220,000 clones, around 84% seen once. The chain has TRBV7-9 and TRBJ2-1; 10 positions agree with TRBD2. Sequences were obtained from peripheral blood. The clonotype comes from a man in his thirties or forties with active or convalescent COVID-19. The CDR3 loop reads CASSFSPSGRSPEQFF. CDR3 sequence (DNA): TGTGCCAGCAGCTTCAGCCCTAGCGGGAGAAGTCCTGAGCAGTTCTTC.